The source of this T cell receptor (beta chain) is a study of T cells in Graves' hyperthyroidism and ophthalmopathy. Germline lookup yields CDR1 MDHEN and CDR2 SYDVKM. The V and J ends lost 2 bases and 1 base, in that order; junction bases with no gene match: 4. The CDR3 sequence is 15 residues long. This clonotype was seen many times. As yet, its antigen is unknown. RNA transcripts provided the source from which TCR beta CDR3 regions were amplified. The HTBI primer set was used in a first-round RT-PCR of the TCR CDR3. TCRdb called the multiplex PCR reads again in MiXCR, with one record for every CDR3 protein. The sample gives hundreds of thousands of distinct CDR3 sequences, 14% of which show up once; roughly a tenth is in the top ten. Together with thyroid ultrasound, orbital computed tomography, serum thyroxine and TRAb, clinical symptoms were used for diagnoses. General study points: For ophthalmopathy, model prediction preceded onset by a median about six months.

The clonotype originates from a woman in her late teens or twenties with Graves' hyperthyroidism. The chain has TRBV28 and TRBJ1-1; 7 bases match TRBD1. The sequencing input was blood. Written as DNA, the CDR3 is TGTGCCAGCAGTTTACCCTACAGGGGGAACACTGAAGCTTTCTTT. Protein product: CASSLPYRGNTEAFF.